Listed below are T cell receptor beta chains from one sample, sequenced in a study of blood T cell repertoires in COVID-19. The protocol was immunoSEQ multiplex PCR, while the TCRdb copy is restricted to in-frame clones and leaves out a portion. The sample lists 150,000 or so clones; 88% were seen once. Sequencing was performed on peripheral blood. The origin of the receptors is a woman in her seventies with acute or convalescent COVID-19. Each CDR3 is given with its conserved first and last residue. A D gene is named only where the DNA matches it firmly. A row's size may be missing; if present it is once, few, many or a size class.

D: TRBD1
size: .
J: TRBJ1-5
V: TRBV2
CDR3: CASRVTGAINQPQHF
DNA: TGTGCCAGCAGGGTTACAGGGGCCATCAATCAGCCCCAGCATTTT

D: .
size: .
J: TRBJ2-1
V: TRBV7-9
CDR3: CASSEAGFEDLGEQFF
DNA: TGTGCCAGCAGCGAAGCAGGGTTTGAGGATCTCGGTGAGCAGTTCTTC

D: .
size: few
J: TRBJ2-7
V: TRBV18
CDR3: CASSPSAPTVGDEQYF
DNA: TGTGCCAGCTCACCATCGGCCCCCACAGTTGGCGACGAGCAGTACTTC

D: .
size: .
J: TRBJ2-5
V: TRBV27
CDR3: CASSPYNRAGEETQYF
DNA: TGTGCCAGCAGTCCTTACAACAGGGCGGGAGAGGAGACCCAGTACTTC

D: TRBD2
size: .
J: TRBJ2-5
V: TRBV5-6
CDR3: CASSFPTSGQETQYF
DNA: TGTGCCAGCAGCTTCCCGACTAGCGGCCAAGAGACCCAGTACTTC

D: .
size: .
J: TRBJ2-5
V: TRBV6-6
CDR3: CASRKGGAGETQYF
DNA: TGTGCCAGCAGGAAAGGGGGTGCAGGGGAGACCCAGTACTTC

D: .
size: many
J: TRBJ1-4
V: TRBV5-6
CDR3: CASSSPGATNEKLFF
DNA: TGTGCCAGCAGCAGTCCCGGGGCAACTAATGAAAAACTGTTTTTT

D: TRBD1
size: .
J: TRBJ1-1
V: TRBV5-1
CDR3: CASSATGDTEAFF
DNA: TGCGCCAGCAGCGCAACAGGGGACACTGAAGCTTTCTTT

D: .
size: .
J: TRBJ1-1
V: TRBV7-9
CDR3: CASSLVGVFEAFF
DNA: TGTGCCAGCAGCTTAGTGGGAGTTTTTGAAGCTTTCTTT

D: TRBD2
size: .
J: TRBJ2-3
V: TRBV7-9
CDR3: CASSYSGGVDTQYF
DNA: TGTGCCAGCAGCTATAGCGGGGGGGTAGATACGCAGTATTTT

D: TRBD1
size: .
J: TRBJ2-1
V: TRBV5-1
CDR3: CASSIGQGVYNEQFF
DNA: TGCGCCAGCAGCATCGGACAGGGGGTGTACAATGAGCAGTTCTTC

D: .
size: .
J: TRBJ1-6
V: TRBV7-6
CDR3: CAARRDTKGNSPLHF
DNA: TGTGCCGCACGACGGGACACCAAGGGGAATTCACCCCTCCACTTT

D: .
size: .
J: TRBJ1-4
V: TRBV15
CDR3: CATSREIRGSTNEKLFF
DNA: TGTGCCACCAGCAGAGAGATTCGCGGGTCAACTAATGAAAAACTGTTTTTT

D: TRBD2
size: few
J: TRBJ2-5
V: TRBV7-2
CDR3: CASSLVAPGRGETQYF
DNA: TGTGCCAGCAGCTTAGTAGCGCCCGGGAGGGGGGAGACCCAGTACTTC

D: TRBD1
size: .
J: TRBJ2-3
V: TRBV2
CDR3: CASSLQGLGDTQYF
DNA: TGTGCCAGCAGTCTACAGGGGTTAGGAGATACGCAGTATTTT

D: .
size: .
J: TRBJ2-1
V: TRBV5-1
CDR3: CASSRGDNYNEQFF
DNA: TGCGCCAGCAGCCGGGGGGACAACTACAATGAGCAGTTCTTC

D: .
size: .
J: TRBJ1-5
V: TRBV7-8
CDR3: CASSSLVGGDNQPQHF
DNA: TGTGCCAGCAGCTCGTTAGTGGGGGGTGATAATCAGCCCCAGCATTTT

D: TRBD1
size: .
J: TRBJ2-7
V: TRBV19
CDR3: CASSIPGQGAYEQYF
DNA: TGTGCCAGTAGTATACCGGGACAGGGGGCCTACGAGCAGTACTTC

D: .
size: once
J: TRBJ1-6
V: TRBV2
CDR3: CASGGTAPSPLHF
DNA: TGTGCCAGCGGGGGGACTGCTCCTTCACCCCTCCACTTT

D: TRBD1
size: few
J: TRBJ1-2
V: TRBV29-1
CDR3: CSVDDRDRTNYGYTF
DNA: TGCAGCGTTGATGACCGGGACAGGACTAACTATGGCTACACCTTC

D: TRBD1
size: .
J: TRBJ2-5
V: TRBV5-1
CDR3: CASSLGTGGLGRTQYF
DNA: TGCGCCAGCAGCTTGGGGACAGGGGGCCTAGGTAGGACCCAGTACTTC

D: .
size: few
J: TRBJ1-6
V: TRBV6-5
CDR3: CASRSGYNSPLHF
DNA: TGTGCCTCCAGGTCGGGGTATAATTCACCCCTCCACTTT

D: TRBD1
size: .
J: TRBJ2-2
V: TRBV4-2
CDR3: CASTQSGTGGTGTGELFF
DNA: TGTGCCAGCACCCAATCCGGGACAGGGGGCACGGGAACCGGGGAGCTGTTTTTT

D: .
size: once
J: TRBJ2-7
V: TRBV7-2
CDR3: CASTLTEGDSNEQYF
DNA: TGTGCCAGCACCCTTACGGAGGGGGACAGCAACGAGCAGTACTTC

D: .
size: .
J: TRBJ1-2
V: TRBV4-1
CDR3: CASSQGLTGSVYGYTF
DNA: TGCGCCAGCAGCCAAGGATTAACGGGATCCGTCTATGGCTACACCTTC

D: .
size: few
J: TRBJ2-5
V: TRBV2
CDR3: CASLRVGVETQYF
DNA: TGTGCCAGCTTGAGGGTCGGCGTCGAGACCCAGTACTTC

D: .
size: .
J: TRBJ2-7
V: TRBV9
CDR3: CASSALVGEQYF
DNA: TGTGCCAGCAGCGCCCTGGTCGGTGAGCAGTACTTC

D: .
size: .
J: TRBJ2-7
V: TRBV11-3
CDR3: CASSLVSLTVNSYEQYF
DNA: TGTGCCAGCAGCTTAGTCTCCCTTACGGTGAACTCCTACGAGCAGTACTTC

D: .
size: .
J: TRBJ1-2
V: TRBV27
CDR3: CASSLSRVYYGYTF
DNA: TGTGCCAGCAGTTTATCGAGGGTATACTATGGCTACACCTTC

D: .
size: .
J: TRBJ2-1
V: TRBV6-1
CDR3: CASSEAGGQITKQFF
DNA: TGTGCCAGCAGTGAAGCGGGGGGTCAGATTACGAAACAGTTCTTC

D: .
size: .
J: TRBJ1-5
V: TRBV6-1
CDR3: CASSDRAFSNQPQHF
DNA: TGTGCCAGCAGTGACAGGGCCTTTAGCAATCAGCCCCAGCATTTT

D: TRBD1
size: medium-sized
J: TRBJ2-7
V: TRBV6-5
CDR3: CASSYTGQGARQYF
DNA: TGTGCCAGCAGTTACACCGGACAGGGGGCTAGGCAGTACTTC

D: .
size: once
J: TRBJ1-3
V: TRBV19
CDR3: CASSLTGLSISGNTIYF
DNA: TGTGCCAGTAGTTTGACGGGACTGTCGATCTCTGGAAACACCATATATTTT

D: TRBD2
size: .
J: TRBJ2-3
V: TRBV5-6
CDR3: CASNLRSSGGRTDTQYF
DNA: TGTGCCAGCAACCTTAGGAGTAGCGGGGGGCGCACAGATACGCAGTATTTT

D: TRBD1
size: .
J: TRBJ2-2
V: TRBV18
CDR3: CASSPRDRATGELFF
DNA: TGTGCCAGCTCACCTCGGGACAGAGCCACCGGGGAGCTGTTTTTT

D: .
size: .
J: TRBJ1-1
V: TRBV7-2
CDR3: CASSLQLTRYAEAFF
DNA: TGTGCCAGCAGCTTACAATTAACTCGGTACGCTGAAGCTTTCTTT

D: TRBD1
size: .
J: TRBJ2-3
V: TRBV19
CDR3: CASSIPVDRVNSDTQYF
DNA: TGTGCCAGTAGTATACCCGTCGACAGGGTAAATTCAGATACGCAGTATTTT

D: .
size: .
J: TRBJ1-5
V: TRBV18
CDR3: CASSPGTTNQPQHF
DNA: TGTGCCAGCTCACCAGGGACAACTAATCAGCCCCAGCATTTT

D: TRBD1
size: .
J: TRBJ1-2
V: TRBV2
CDR3: CASRPGTAGGGYTF
DNA: TGTGCCAGCAGGCCTGGGACAGCGGGGGGTGGCTACACCTTC

D: TRBD1
size: .
J: TRBJ2-2
V: TRBV30
CDR3: CAWDRYTNTGELFF
DNA: TGTGCGTGGGACAGGTACACGAACACCGGGGAGCTGTTTTTT